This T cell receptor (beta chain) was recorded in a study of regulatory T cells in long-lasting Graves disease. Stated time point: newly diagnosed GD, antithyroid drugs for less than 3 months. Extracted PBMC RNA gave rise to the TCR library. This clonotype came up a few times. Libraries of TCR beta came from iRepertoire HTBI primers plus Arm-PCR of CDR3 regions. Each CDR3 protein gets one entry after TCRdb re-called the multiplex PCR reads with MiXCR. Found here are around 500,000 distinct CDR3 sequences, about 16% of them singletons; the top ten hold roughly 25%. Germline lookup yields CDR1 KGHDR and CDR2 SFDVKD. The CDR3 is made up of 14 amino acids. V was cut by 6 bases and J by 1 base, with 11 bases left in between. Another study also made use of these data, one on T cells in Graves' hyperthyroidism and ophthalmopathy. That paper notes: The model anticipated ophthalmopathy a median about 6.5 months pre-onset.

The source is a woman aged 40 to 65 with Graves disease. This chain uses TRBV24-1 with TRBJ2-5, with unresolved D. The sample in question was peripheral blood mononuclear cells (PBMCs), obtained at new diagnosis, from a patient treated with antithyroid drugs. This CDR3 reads CATSSPEFQETQYF. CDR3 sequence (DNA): TGTGCCACCAGTAGCCCAGAGTTCCAAGAGACCCAGTACTTC.